The rows below give T cell receptor beta chains drawn from one sample of a study of neurological immune-mediated disorders. One entry per CDR3 protein results from TCRdb running MiXCR on the 5' RACE reads. Of about 31,000 distinct CDR3 sequences listed, roughly 14% are singletons. Sequenced sample: CD4+ T cells from blood. Receptors originate from a female donor with HTLV-1-associated myelopathy (HAM/TSP). Both conserved end residues are trimmed from each CDR3. Fields, in order: V gene, D gene, CDR3 protein. A D gene is named only where the DNA matches it firmly.

TRBV6-5 | - | ASSPMGDRADTQY
TRBV2 | TRBD2 | ASSHTTSGGKGEQF
TRBV4-2 | TRBD2 | ASSQRASGDAGELF
TRBV20-1 | - | SARDLSEDIPDNSPLH
TRBV7-3 | - | ASSLGGAGELF
TRBV6-5 | - | ASSYSKLRPQH
TRBV13 | - | ASSSWGAGATNEQF
TRBV12-3/TRBV12-4 | - | ASGGGASEKLF
TRBV20-1 | TRBD2 | SARSAGAGKDTQY
TRBV7-2 | TRBD2 | VSSPRPGLAANIRY
TRBV11-3 | TRBD2 | ASSGGVGETQY
TRBV5-1 | TRBD2 | ASSLGAGFSYEQY
TRBV4-3 | - | ASSQSRAYEQF
TRBV5-1 | - | ATGGEEFNTEAF
TRBV6-5 | - | ASSYLPGNNEKLF
TRBV5-1 | TRBD1 | ASSPGGDGNTIY
TRBV29-1 | - | SVETGYEQY
TRBV5-1 | - | ASSLALVQSTGELF
TRBV29-1 | - | SVGGFGQPQH
TRBV25-1 | - | ASSMTSSTETQY
TRBV6-1 | - | ASSGAGSSYEQY
TRBV7-7 | - | ASSLSLMSTDTQY
TRBV20-1 | - | SRSGVGCNEQF
TRBV12-3/TRBV12-4 | - | ASSFRRAWEQF
TRBV20-1 | TRBD1 | SARPGTGKEETQY
TRBV27 | - | ASSRPNTGELF
TRBV4-2 | - | ASSPRLGYSTDTQY
TRBV18 | - | ASSPRGSSYNSPLH
TRBV27 | TRBD1 | ASTPFPHRQGVSGANVLT
TRBV5-6 | TRBD2 | ASRGTSGTDTQY
TRBV15 | TRBD1 | ATSRPGTGQNEQF
TRBV20-1 | TRBD1 | SAAPGGQGKTQY
TRBV3-1 | TRBD1 | ASSSRQGLGGYT
TRBV5-1 | - | ASSLAPNTYTQF
TRBV5-6 | TRBD2 | ASSFRVAGGVEQF
TRBV20-1 | TRBD1 | SVNRGQGTDTQY
TRBV7-2 | - | ASSLMAGEGETQY
TRBV29-1 | TRBD1 | SVNPGQGYEQY
TRBV7-2 | - | ASSLGPYQETQY
TRBV20-1 | - | SARSGQTNTGELF
TRBV5-1 | - | ASSDPSSTGELF
TRBV20-1 | - | SARLAGAPTDTQY
TRBV20-1 | TRBD1 | SARTDRVETQY
TRBV11-3 | - | ASSLGGASTDTQY
TRBV7-2 | TRBD2 | ASSLASGGYNEQF
TRBV7-2 | - | ASSSPGNQPQH
TRBV9 | - | ASSSDGGRGGYT
TRBV11-3 | - | ASRRRDDTEAF
TRBV24-1 | TRBD1 | ATSATGDSLKLAF
TRBV29-1 | TRBD2 | SVELAGRKNIQY
TRBV5-1 | TRBD1 | ASSPGQGSVYT
TRBV15 | TRBD2 | ATSAAGGFSTDTQY
TRBV6-2/TRBV6-3 | - | ASSYGRPVQPQH
TRBV3-1 | - | ASSQDRNSYNEQF
TRBV18 | TRBD1 | ASSPGQGNEKLF